Each of the 22 T cell receptor beta chains below was sequenced from the same sample in a study of blood T cell repertoires in COVID-19 (TCRdb year 2020). The protocol used for the library was the immunoSEQ multiplex PCR assay. The immuneACCESS repertoire file appears here via TCRdb, limited to in-frame rearrangements. These files lack a portion of the clones; in checked studies, under half of the deficit traces to unresolved V genes, and the cause of the others is not known. For this sample the table gives hundreds of thousands of clones, of which approximately 88% were detected only once. In total, the top ten clones hold just under 6.5% of the sample. The source material was peripheral blood. The receptors stem from a woman aged 25 to 39 with COVID-19, enrolled during active disease.

In this sample, this clone turned up once. The rearrangement links TRBV5-1 to TRBJ1-1, with 8 positions matching TRBD1. The CDR3 is 18 residues long. V dropped 0 bases and J dropped 0; count of bases not matched to a gene: 10. The germline gives CDR1 SGHRS, CDR2 YFSETQ. CDR3: CASSLGPRDRGLNTEAFF. CDR3 sequence (DNA): TGCGCCAGCAGCTTGGGCCCCCGTGACAGGGGCCTGAACACTGAAGCTTTCTTT.

This chain joins TRBV5-5 and TRBJ1-1; 8 nucleotides match TRBD1. The V gene's germline CDR1 is SGHKS and CDR2 YYEKEE (reference sequence). This CDR3 comprises 15 residues. J lost 7 bases, V lost 1 base, and 9 bases had no gene match. The CDR3 bases are TGTGCCAGCAGCTTGAACCTCGGGACAGGTTATGAAGCTTTCTTT. Amino acid sequence: CASSLNLGTGYEAFF.

The chain employs TRBV24-1 and TRBJ2-1; TRBD2 is a possible D gene (6 bases). The V end was cut by 5 bases, the J end by 8 bases, with 15 bases between. Germline CDR1 and CDR2: KGHDR and SFDVKD. The CDR3 consists of 14 residues. The CDR3 region has the DNA TGTGCCACCAGTGGGTGGGACGGGGAGGATGAGCAGTTCTTC. Translating it yields CATSGWDGEDEQFF.

V is TRBV4-3 and J is TRBJ2-3; TRBD2 agrees at 7 bases. J was trimmed by 0 bases and V by 3 bases; bases with no gene match: 6. The CDR3 contains 16 residues. Per the germline V gene, CDR1 is LGHNA and CDR2 is YSLEER. The CDR3, as DNA: TGCGCCAGCAGCCACGGGGGGTCCCCTAGCACAGATACGCAGTATTTT. It encodes CASSHGGSPSTDTQYF.

J is TRBJ2-7 and V is TRBV3-1 (or the pseudogene TRBV3-2); a weak D match, TRBD2 (5 bases). With 0 bases removed from V and 0 bases from J, the gap between germline ends came to 9 bases. The CDR3 length is 15 residues. Per the germline V gene, CDR1 is LGHDT and CDR2 is YNNKEL (reference sequence). The CDR3 reads CASSQDRGSSYEQYF. The CDR3 DNA reads as TGTGCCAGCAGCCAAGACAGAGGGAGCTCCTACGAGCAGTACTTC.

This chain links TRBV6-5 with TRBJ1-2; 9 bases fit TRBD1. Looked up from germline, CDR1 is MNHEY and CDR2 is SVGAGI. The length of the CDR3 is 15 residues. J was trimmed by 2 bases and V by 6 bases; bases with no gene match: 7. The CDR3: CASRITGGLNYGYTF. In DNA form, the CDR3 reads TGTGCCAGCAGGATTACAGGGGGCCTAAACTATGGCTACACCTTC.

The J gene is TRBJ1-3, the V gene TRBV5-1, with D unresolved. CDR3 length equals 14 residues. V dropped 0 bases and J dropped 4 bases, with 8 bases sitting between them. The germline V gene has CDR1 SGHRS and CDR2 YFSETQ. The CDR3 loop is CASSLAGRGNTIYF. The DNA for the CDR3 is TGCGCCAGCAGCTTGGCCGGCAGGGGAAACACCATATATTTT.

This clone was seen a single time. This chain connects TRBV28 to TRBJ1-5; the D gene is possibly TRBD1 (5 bases). The CDR3 is 16 amino acids. V was clipped by 3 bases and J by 5 bases, with 17 bases between them. Per the germline V gene, CDR1 is MDHEN and CDR2 is SYDVKM. CDR3 in amino acids: CASSFAQGGPYQPQHF. The CDR3 DNA reads as TGTGCCAGCAGTTTCGCTCAGGGAGGGCCATATCAGCCCCAGCATTTT.

CDR3 sequence reads: CASSPRQGETDTQYF. CDR3 coding DNA: TGTGCCAGCAGCCCACGACAGGGGGAAACAGATACGCAGTATTTT. The J gene is TRBJ2-3, the V gene TRBV3-1 (or the pseudogene TRBV3-2), with 9 bases fitting TRBD1. CDR1 and CDR2 (germline): LGHDT, YNNKEL (reference sequence). J lost 3 bases, V lost 4 bases, and 5 bases had no gene match. This CDR3 has 15 residues.

The chain joins TRBV2 to TRBJ1-4, with 11 bases matching TRBD1. This CDR3 comprises 18 residues. V dropped 7 bases and J dropped 7; count of bases not matched to a gene: 17. Germline loops: CDR1 SNHLY, CDR2 FYNNEI. CDR3 amino acids: CASTIPGQGGGEGEKLFF. Written as DNA, the CDR3 is TGTGCCAGCACCATCCCGGGACAGGGGGGGGGTGAAGGTGAAAAACTGTTTTTT.

The rearrangement joins TRBV30 to TRBJ1-2; D is perhaps TRBD1 (6 bases). The germline CDR1 and CDR2 sequences are GTSNPN and SVGIG (reference sequence). The CDR3 runs 11 residues. Trimming stripped 5 bases from V and 14 bases from J, with 18 bases between. CDR3 nucleotide sequence: TGTGCCTGGGCTAACGACAGGTCTCAGACCTTC. Its translation is CAWANDRSQTF.

This clone appeared a few times. The chain links TRBV5-4 to TRBJ2-4; D possibly corresponds to TRBD2 (6 bases). Trimming removed 10 bases from V and 2 bases from J, with 19 bases in between. The CDR3 runs 15 residues. Germline V gives CDR1 SGHNT, CDR2 YYREEE (reference sequence). CDR3 amino acids: CAPPRGGVSKNIQYF. CDR3 DNA sequence: TGTGCCCCCCCCCGGGGAGGCGTTTCCAAAAACATTCAGTACTTC. Filled out from reference TRBV5-4 and TRBJ2-4, the complete variable domain reads ETGVTQSPTHLIKTRGQQVTLRCSSQSGHNTVSWYQQALGQGPQFIFQYYREEENGRGNFPPRFSGLQFPNYSSELNVNALELDDSALYLCAPPRGGVSKNIQYFGAGTRLSVL.

On this clone itself: Distinct nucleotide sequences in the sample also encode this CDR3. The chain combines TRBV15 with TRBJ2-5, with 8 bases that match TRBD2. CDR1 and CDR2 (germline): LNHNV, YYDKDF (reference sequence). The V gene end was trimmed by 0 bases and the J gene end by 4 bases; junction bases not matched to a gene: 1. The CDR3 has 14 amino acids. The CDR3 spells CATSRDRGGETQYF. The CDR3 coding sequence is TGTGCCACCAGCAGAGATCGGGGGGGAGAGACCCAGTACTTC.

The chain links TRBV4-1 to TRBJ1-1; tentative D call: TRBD1 (6 bases). Trimming took off 2 bases at V and 8 bases at J, with 15 bases between the two ends. This CDR3 is built from 14 residues. Germline V gene lookup returns CDR1 MGHRA and CDR2 YSYEKL. The CDR3 DNA reads TGCGCCAGCAGCCAAATGGGGGGGGGCAGAGAAGCTTTCTTT. Residues: CASSQMGGGREAFF.

This clone was counted only a few times. V and J are TRBV3-1 (or the pseudogene TRBV3-2) and TRBJ1-4; the D gene is possibly TRBD1 (6 bases). Germline CDR1 and CDR2: LGHDT and YNNKEL (reference sequence). This CDR3 is 16 amino acids long. Deletions cut 1 base from V and 10 bases from J, with 19 bases between. CDR3 protein: CASSQAPSGQFVKLFF. The CDR3 coding sequence is TGTGCCAGCAGCCAAGCCCCCTCCGGACAGTTTGTAAAACTGTTTTTT.

V gene TRBV5-1 combines with J gene TRBJ1-5; D not certain. Germline V CDR1 and CDR2: SGHRS, YFSETQ. This CDR3 spans 13 amino acids. V dropped 4 bases and J dropped 2 bases, with 7 bases sitting between them. CDR3 sequence reads: CASSRRGNQPQHF. The CDR3 DNA sequence: TGCGCCAGCAGCCGACGGGGCAATCAGCCCCAGCATTTT.

As regards this clone: This sample includes further DNA sequences coding for the same CDR3. The rearrangement joins TRBV4-1 to TRBJ2-2; no definite D call. The V end lost 1 base, the J end lost 3 bases, and 6 bases lay between the germline ends. CDR1 MGHRA and CDR2 YSYEKL come from the germline V gene. The length of the CDR3 is 14 residues. CDR3 sequence reads: CASSQAGYTGELFF. CDR3 sequence (DNA): TGCGCCAGCAGCCAAGCAGGATACACCGGGGAGCTGTTTTTT.

The V gene is TRBV6-5, the J gene TRBJ1-1; 8 nucleotides align to TRBD1. With V trimmed by 6 bases and J by 4 bases, 4 bases remained unmatched. The CDR3 is 13 residues long. Germline V gene data show CDR1 as MNHEY and CDR2 as SVGAGI. In DNA, the CDR3 is TGTGCCAGCAGGACAGGGGTAGCCACTGAAGCTTTCTTT. Residues: CASRTGVATEAFF.

The chain uses TRBV5-4 and TRBJ1-1; 8 bases are shared with TRBD1. The CDR3 loop spans 15 amino acids. The V gene's germline CDR1 is SGHNT and CDR2 YYREEE (reference sequence). With 4 bases clipped from V and 1 base from J, the junction kept 6 bases outside the gene matches. The CDR3 region is CASSQGQGRNTEAFF. The CDR3 coding sequence is TGTGCCAGCAGCCAAGGACAGGGTAGGAACACTGAAGCTTTCTTT.

This chain connects TRBV5-8 to TRBJ1-1, with D tentatively TRBD1 (5 bases). Germline V lookup: CDR1 SGHTS, CDR2 YDEGEE. There are 14 residues in the CDR3. V was pared by 0 bases and J by 1 base, with 7 bases between. DNA of the CDR3: TGTGCCAGCAGCTTGGCCGGGGGGAACACTGAAGCTTTCTTT. Its protein is CASSLAGGNTEAFF.

The chain uses TRBV4-1 and TRBJ2-7; tentative D call: TRBD1 (5 bases). Trimming removed 9 bases at V and 6 bases at J, with 18 bases between. Germline-derived CDR1 and CDR2 are MGHRA and YSYEKL. The CDR3 length is 13 residues. The CDR3 DNA reads TGCGCCAGTTCAGAACAGGCCTTCGGCGAGCAGTACTTC. Amino acids: CASSEQAFGEQYF.

This chain uses TRBV18 with TRBJ1-2, with 10 nucleotides matching TRBD1. The CDR3 totals 15 residues. The V gene end was trimmed by 4 bases and the J gene end by 5 bases; junction bases not matched to a gene: 7. CDR1 is KGHSH and CDR2 is LQKENI in the germline V gene. CDR3 sequence: CASSLPGQGRYGYTF. In nucleotides, the CDR3 is TGTGCCAGCTCACTTCCGGGACAGGGGCGGTATGGCTACACCTTC.